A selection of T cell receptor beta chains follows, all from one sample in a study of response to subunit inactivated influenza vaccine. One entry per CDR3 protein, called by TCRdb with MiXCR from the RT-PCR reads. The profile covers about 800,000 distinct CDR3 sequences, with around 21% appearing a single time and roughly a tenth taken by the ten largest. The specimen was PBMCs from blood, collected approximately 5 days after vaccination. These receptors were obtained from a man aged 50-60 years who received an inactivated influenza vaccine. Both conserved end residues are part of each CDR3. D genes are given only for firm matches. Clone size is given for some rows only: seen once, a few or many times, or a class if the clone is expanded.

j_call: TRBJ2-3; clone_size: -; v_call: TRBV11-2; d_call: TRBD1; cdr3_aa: CASRPDRVTDTQYF; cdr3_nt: TGTGCCAGCAGACCGGACAGGGTCACAGATACGCAGTATTTT
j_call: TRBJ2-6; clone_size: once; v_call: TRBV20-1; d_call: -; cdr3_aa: CCAREPGRTSGANVLTF; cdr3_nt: TGCTGTGCTAGGGAACCTGGACGTACCTCTGGGGCCAACGTCCTGACTTTC
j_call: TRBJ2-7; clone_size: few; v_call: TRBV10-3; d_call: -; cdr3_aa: CAISGKQGAKSYEQYF; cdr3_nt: TGTGCCATCAGTGGTAAACAGGGCGCGAAATCATACGAGCAGTACTTC
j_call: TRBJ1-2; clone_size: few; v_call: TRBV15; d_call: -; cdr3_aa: CATSRDLVGTSYGYTF; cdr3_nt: TGTGCCACCAGCAGAGACTTGGTGGGCACCAGTTATGGCTACACCTTC
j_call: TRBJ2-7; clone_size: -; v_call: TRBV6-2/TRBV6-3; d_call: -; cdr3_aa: CASSRTKAYEQYF; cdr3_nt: TGTGCCAGCAGTCGAACCAAAGCCTACGAGCAGTACTTC
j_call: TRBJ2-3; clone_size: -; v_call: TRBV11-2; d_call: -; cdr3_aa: CASSGVGGSTDTQYF; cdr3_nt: TGTGCCAGCAGCGGAGTCGGCGGGAGCACAGATACGCAGTATTTT
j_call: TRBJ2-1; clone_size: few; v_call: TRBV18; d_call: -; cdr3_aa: CASSFRDGYNEQFF; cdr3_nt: TGTGCCAGCTCATTCCGGGACGGATACAATGAGCAGTTCTTC
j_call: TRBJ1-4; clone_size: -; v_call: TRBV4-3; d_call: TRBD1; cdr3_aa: CASSPGTGGREKLFF; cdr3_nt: TGCGCCAGCAGCCCTGGGACAGGGGGCCGAGAAAAACTGTTTTTT
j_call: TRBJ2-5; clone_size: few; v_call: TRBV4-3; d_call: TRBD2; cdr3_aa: CASSQGGSETQYF; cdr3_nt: TGCGCCAGCAGCCAAGGCGGGAGTGAGACCCAGTACTTC
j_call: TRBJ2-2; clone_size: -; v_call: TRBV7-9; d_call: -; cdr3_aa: CASSDLEANTGELFF; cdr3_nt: TGTGCCAGCAGCGACCTCGAGGCGAACACCGGGGAGCTGTTTTTT
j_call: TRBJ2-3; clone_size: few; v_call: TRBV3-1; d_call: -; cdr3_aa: CASSQDLASDTQYF; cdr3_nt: TGTGCCAGCAGCCAAGACCTAGCGTCAGATACGCAGTATTTT
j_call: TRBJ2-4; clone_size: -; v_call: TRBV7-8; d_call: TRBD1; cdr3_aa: CASSSYETGTKNIQYF; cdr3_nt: TGTGCCAGCAGCTCCTACGAGACAGGGACCAAAAACATTCAGTACTTC
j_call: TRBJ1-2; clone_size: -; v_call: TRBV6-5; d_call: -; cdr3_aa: CASSYEAQGSYGYTF; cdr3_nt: TGTGCCAGCAGTTACGAGGCCCAGGGCAGCTATGGCTACACCTTC
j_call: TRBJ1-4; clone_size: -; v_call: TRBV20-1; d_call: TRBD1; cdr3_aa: CSARRQGATRGLFF; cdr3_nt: TGCAGTGCTAGAAGACAGGGGGCCACGAGAGGACTGTTTTTT
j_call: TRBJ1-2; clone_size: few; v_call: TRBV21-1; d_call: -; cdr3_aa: CASSKGDGSADRLNYGYTF; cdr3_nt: TGTGCCAGCAGCAAAGGTGACGGGTCAGCCGACAGACTTAACTATGGCTACACCTTC
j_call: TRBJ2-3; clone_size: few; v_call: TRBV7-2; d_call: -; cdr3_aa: CASSRRSQADTDTQYF; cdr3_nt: TGTGCCAGCAGCCGACGCTCCCAAGCGGACACAGATACGCAGTATTTT
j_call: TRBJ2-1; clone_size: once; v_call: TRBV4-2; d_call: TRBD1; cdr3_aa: CASSGSRVFRPGQYNEQFF; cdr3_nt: TGTGCCAGCAGCGGGTCACGGGTGTTTAGGCCGGGACAGTACAATGAGCAGTTCTTC
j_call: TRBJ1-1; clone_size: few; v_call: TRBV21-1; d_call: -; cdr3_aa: CASSQPPGREPMNTEAFF; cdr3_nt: TGTGCCAGCAGCCAGCCCCCGGGACGGGAACCCATGAACACTGAAGCTTTCTTT
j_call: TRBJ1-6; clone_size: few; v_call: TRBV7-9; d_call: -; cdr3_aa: CASSLGETGYNSPLHF; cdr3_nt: TGTGCCAGCAGCTTAGGTGAGACAGGATATAATTCACCCCTCCACTTT
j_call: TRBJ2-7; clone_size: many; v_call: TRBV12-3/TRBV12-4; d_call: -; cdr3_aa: CASSESTLGEQYF; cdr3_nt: TGTGCCAGCAGTGAGAGTACCTTAGGGGAGCAGTACTTC
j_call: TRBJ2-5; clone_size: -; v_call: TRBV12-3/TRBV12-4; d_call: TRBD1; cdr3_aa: CASRKTGGETQYF; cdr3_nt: TGTGCCAGCAGGAAGACAGGGGGAGAGACCCAGTACTTC
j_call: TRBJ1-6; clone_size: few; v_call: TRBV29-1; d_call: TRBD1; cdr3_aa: CSVRTGSNSPLHF; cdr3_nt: TGCAGCGTTAGGACAGGGAGTAATTCACCCCTCCACTTT
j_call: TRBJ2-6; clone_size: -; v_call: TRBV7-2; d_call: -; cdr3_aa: CASIPPSGANVLTF; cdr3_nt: TGTGCCAGCATTCCCCCATCTGGGGCCAACGTCCTGACTTTC
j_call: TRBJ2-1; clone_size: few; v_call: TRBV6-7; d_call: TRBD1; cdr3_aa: CASSYSGQGVNEQFF; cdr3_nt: TGTGCCAGCAGTTACTCGGGACAGGGAGTCAATGAGCAGTTCTTC
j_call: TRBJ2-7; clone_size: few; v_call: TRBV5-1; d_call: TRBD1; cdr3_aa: CASSLRQGASGEQYF; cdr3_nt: TGCGCCAGCAGCTTGAGACAGGGGGCATCGGGCGAGCAGTACTTC
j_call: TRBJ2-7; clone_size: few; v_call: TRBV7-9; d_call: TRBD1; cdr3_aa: CASSATGTGGVYEQYF; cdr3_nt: TGTGCCAGCAGCGCTACTGGGACAGGGGGTGTCTACGAGCAGTACTTC
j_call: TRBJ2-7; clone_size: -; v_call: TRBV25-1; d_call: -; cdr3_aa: CASSRDGRQYEQYF; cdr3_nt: TGTGCCAGCTCGAGGGACGGTAGGCAATACGAGCAGTACTTC
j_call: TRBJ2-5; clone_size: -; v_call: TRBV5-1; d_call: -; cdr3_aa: CASRFNMETQYF; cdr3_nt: TGCGCCAGCCGTTTTAACATGGAGACCCAGTACTTC
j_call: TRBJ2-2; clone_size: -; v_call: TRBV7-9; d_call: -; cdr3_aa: CAILSGFTGELFF; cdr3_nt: TGTGCCATCCTATCAGGGTTCACCGGGGAGCTGTTTTTT